This T cell receptor (beta chain) comes out of a study of radiotherapy plus CTLA-4 blockade in lung cancer. Study overall: The study recorded objective responses in about 20% of patients and disease control in around 31%. Study-wide results and caveats: Early blood T cell clone changes and increased post-radiation serum interferon-beta were reportedly the strongest response predictors.

Sequencing used immunoSEQ multiplex PCR; TCRdb keeps in-frame clones, though not all of them. The repertoire holds fewer than 95,000 clones, with roughly four fifths as singletons. This CDR3 spans 14 amino acids. The V gene lost 1 base and the J gene lost 3 bases, with 8 bases spanning the gap. Germline CDR1 and CDR2: SGHAT and FQNNGV. Comments on this clone: The antigen remains unidentified.

This TCR came from a human donor with non-small cell lung cancer who had stable disease on radiotherapy plus ipilimumab. The chain carries TRBV11-2 and TRBJ2-3, with D possibly being TRBD1 (5 bases). This specimen was peripheral blood, taken from a patient treated with radiotherapy plus ipilimumab. CDR3 sequence reads: CASSLGQPTDTQYF. As DNA, the CDR3 is TGTGCCAGCAGCTTAGGACAGCCTACAGATACGCAGTATTTT.